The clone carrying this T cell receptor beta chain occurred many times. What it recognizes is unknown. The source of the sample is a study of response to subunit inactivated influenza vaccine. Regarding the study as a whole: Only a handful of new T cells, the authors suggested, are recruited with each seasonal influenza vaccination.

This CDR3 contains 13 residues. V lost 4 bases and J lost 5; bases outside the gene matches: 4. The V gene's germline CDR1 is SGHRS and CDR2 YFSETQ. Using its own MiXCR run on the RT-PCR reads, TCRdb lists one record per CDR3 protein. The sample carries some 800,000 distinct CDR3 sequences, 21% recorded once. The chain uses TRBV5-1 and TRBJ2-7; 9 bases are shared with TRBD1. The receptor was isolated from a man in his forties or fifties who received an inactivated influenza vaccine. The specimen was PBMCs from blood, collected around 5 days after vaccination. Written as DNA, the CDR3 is TGCGCCAGCAGCCGGGGACAGGGTGACGAGCAGTACTTC. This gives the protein CASSRGQGDEQYF.